These 7 T cell receptor beta chains originate from one sample sequenced in a study of cytomegalovirus exposure and HLA in healthy donors. Using immunoSEQ multiplex PCR, the repertoire was profiled, and TCRdb retains in-frame clones only, with some absent. The sample consists of about 73,000 clones, roughly 95% of them appearing once. Source material: PBMCs. The source of these receptors is a man aged 18 to 29 in good health and CMV-seronegative.

The table lists this clone with a count of one. The genes are TRBV25-1 and TRBJ2-6, with 10 bases aligning to TRBD1. J lost 0 bases, V lost 3 bases, and 5 bases had no gene match. The CDR3 has 18 residues. The V gene's germline CDR1 is MGHDK and CDR2 SYGVNS. CDR3 in amino acids: CASSERQGADSGANVLTF. DNA of the CDR3: TGTGCCAGCAGTGAGAGACAGGGGGCCGACTCTGGGGCCAACGTCCTGACTTTC.

The genes are TRBV28 and TRBJ2-7; the D gene is possibly TRBD1 (5 bases). This CDR3 comprises 14 residues. The germline CDR1 and CDR2 sequences are MDHEN and SYDVKM. V gave up 7 bases and J gave up 6 bases, with 19 bases separating them. CDR3 sequence reads: CASMEGVRMSEQYF. CDR3 nucleotide sequence: TGTGCCAGCATGGAAGGGGTCAGAATGAGCGAGCAGTACTTC.

The rearrangement links TRBV19 to TRBJ2-2; 7 positions match TRBD1. The trim removed 6 bases at V and 2 bases at J, leaving 12 bases unmatched. The CDR3 loop spans 17 amino acids. Germline loops: CDR1 LNHDA, CDR2 SQIVND (reference sequence). Here the CDR3 DNA reads TGTGCCAGTAGAAGCGTCCGGGGACAGATAAACACCGGGGAGCTGTTTTTT. Residues: CASRSVRGQINTGELFF. Full variable domain (outside the CDR3, taken from reference TRBV19 and TRBJ2-2): DGGITQSPKYLFRKEGQNVTLSCEQNLNHDAMYWYRQDPGQGLRLIYYSQIVNDFQKGDIAEGYSVSREKKESFPLTVTSAQKNPTAFYLCASRSVRGQINTGELFFGEGSRLTVL.

The rearrangement joins TRBV27 to TRBJ2-1; D unclear. Germline lookup yields CDR1 MNHEY and CDR2 SMNVEV (reference sequence). Between the trimmed V and J ends, which lost 7 bases and 3 bases, there was a span of 7 bases. There are 12 residues in the CDR3. CDR3 nucleotide sequence: TGTGCCAGCAAGAGTTACTACAATGAGCAGTTCTTC. Protein product: CASKSYYNEQFF.

The chain joins TRBV9 to TRBJ2-3; D remains unclear. There are 16 residues in the CDR3. Germline V gives CDR1 SGDLS, CDR2 YYNGEE. V was shortened by 0 bases and J by 6 bases, with 17 bases between the two germline ends. This CDR3 is CASSVGEVTYGDTQYF. The CDR3 DNA reads TGTGCCAGCAGCGTAGGTGAGGTCACATACGGGGATACGCAGTATTTT.

The CDR3: CASSLGQVGHEQYF. For the CDR3, the DNA is TGCGCCAGCAGCTTGGGGCAGGTTGGGCACGAGCAGTACTTC. The chain combines TRBV5-1 with TRBJ2-7; D remains unclear. Trimming shortened V by 0 bases and J by 5 bases, and 12 bases separated the two germline ends. Per the germline V gene, CDR1 is SGHRS and CDR2 is YFSETQ. CDR3 size: 14 residues.

The chain links TRBV5-1 to TRBJ2-1; TRBD1 is a possible D gene (5 bases). Germline-derived CDR1 and CDR2 are SGHRS and YFSETQ. V lost 8 bases to trimming and J lost 6 bases, with 15 bases between them. This CDR3 spans 13 amino acids. The CDR3: CASLQQDSNEQFF. The CDR3 region has the DNA TGCGCCAGTTTGCAACAAGACAGCAATGAGCAGTTCTTC.